This is a list of T cell receptor beta chains from one sample in a study of control samples from healthy donors and cancer patients. Only in-frame clones appear in the TCRdb table, and some are missing; sequencing was by immunoSEQ multiplex PCR. The top ten hold about 1.6% of the sample, which has around 200,000 clones, roughly 94% seen once. Material: blood. These receptors came from a man aged 50 to 59 in good health. CDR3s include the opening cysteine and the closing phenylalanine or tryptophan. Fields, in order: D gene, clone size, J gene, V gene, CDR3 DNA, CDR3 protein. D genes are given only for firm matches. Clone size is given for some rows only: seen once, a few or many times, or a class if the clone is expanded.

D gene: -
clone size: few
J gene: TRBJ1-3
V gene: TRBV9
CDR3 DNA: TGTGCCAGCAGCCCTCGCTGGGGCCTCGGAAACACCATATATTTT
CDR3 protein: CASSPRWGLGNTIYF

D gene: -
clone size: -
J gene: TRBJ1-3
V gene: TRBV12-2
CDR3 DNA: TGTGCAAGTCGACAGGGCTCTGGAAACACCATATATTTT
CDR3 protein: CASRQGSGNTIYF

D gene: -
clone size: -
J gene: TRBJ2-3
V gene: TRBV5-1
CDR3 DNA: TGCGCCAGCAGCTTCACGGCGGGGACTAGCACAGATACGCAGTATTTT
CDR3 protein: CASSFTAGTSTDTQYF

D gene: TRBD1
clone size: -
J gene: TRBJ1-1
V gene: TRBV2
CDR3 DNA: TGTGCCAGCAGTCGATGGACAGGTGAAGCTTTCTTT
CDR3 protein: CASSRWTGEAFF

D gene: TRBD2
clone size: -
J gene: TRBJ2-5
V gene: TRBV5-1
CDR3 DNA: TGCGCCAGCAGCTTGTTTGTAGCGGGGGGGCAGGAGACCCAGTACTTC
CDR3 protein: CASSLFVAGGQETQYF

D gene: -
clone size: -
J gene: TRBJ1-5
V gene: TRBV10-3
CDR3 DNA: TGTGCCATCAGTGAAGGGGGTTTCGAGCAGCCCCAGCATTTT
CDR3 protein: CAISEGGFEQPQHF

D gene: -
clone size: -
J gene: TRBJ2-5
V gene: TRBV5-1
CDR3 DNA: TGCGCCAGCAGCATAGGACTACGCCAAGAGACCCAGTACTTC
CDR3 protein: CASSIGLRQETQYF

D gene: -
clone size: -
J gene: TRBJ2-2
V gene: TRBV6-5
CDR3 DNA: TGTGCCAGCAGTAGTCCGGGACGCCGGCCCGGGGAGCTGTTTTTT
CDR3 protein: CASSSPGRRPGELFF

D gene: -
clone size: -
J gene: TRBJ1-2
V gene: TRBV6-6
CDR3 DNA: TGTGCCAGCACCCCGACGGGAGGGGGAAGGCGTGGCTACACCTTC
CDR3 protein: CASTPTGGGRRGYTF

D gene: TRBD1
clone size: -
J gene: TRBJ1-2
V gene: TRBV11-2
CDR3 DNA: TGTGCCAGCAGCTTCCGACAGGGAGGAACCCGCTACACCTTC
CDR3 protein: CASSFRQGGTRYTF

D gene: -
clone size: -
J gene: TRBJ1-1
V gene: TRBV5-4
CDR3 DNA: TGTGCCAGCAGCCTACCCGGGACCCTTCTCTCTGAAGCTTTCTTT
CDR3 protein: CASSLPGTLLSEAFF

D gene: TRBD2
clone size: -
J gene: TRBJ2-5
V gene: TRBV11-2
CDR3 DNA: TGTGCCAGCAGCTCCTGGACTAGCGGGGAAGAGACCCAGTACTTC
CDR3 protein: CASSSWTSGEETQYF

D gene: -
clone size: -
J gene: TRBJ1-5
V gene: TRBV5-1
CDR3 DNA: TGCGCCAGCAGCTTAGGAGGGTTGGGGAGCAATCAGCCCCAGCATTTT
CDR3 protein: CASSLGGLGSNQPQHF

D gene: TRBD1
clone size: -
J gene: TRBJ1-1
V gene: TRBV19
CDR3 DNA: TGTGCCAGTAGTCGACAGGGGGGGGAGAGCACTGAAGCTTTCTTT
CDR3 protein: CASSRQGGESTEAFF

D gene: TRBD1
clone size: -
J gene: TRBJ2-5
V gene: TRBV3-1/TRBV3-2
CDR3 DNA: TGTGCCAGCAGCCAAGGTACCGGGACAGGGGGCGAAGAGACCCAGTACTTC
CDR3 protein: CASSQGTGTGGEETQYF

D gene: TRBD1
clone size: -
J gene: TRBJ2-7
V gene: TRBV5-1
CDR3 DNA: TGCGCCAGCAGCTTGGGGGGGACAGGGACCCACGAGCAGTACTTC
CDR3 protein: CASSLGGTGTHEQYF

D gene: TRBD1
clone size: -
J gene: TRBJ2-5
V gene: TRBV5-6
CDR3 DNA: TGTGCCAGCAGTTTAACCCAGGGGGCTGAGACCCAGTACTTC
CDR3 protein: CASSLTQGAETQYF

D gene: -
clone size: -
J gene: TRBJ1-1
V gene: TRBV27
CDR3 DNA: TGTGCCAGCAGTTTAGGGGGTCACACTGAAGCTTTCTTT
CDR3 protein: CASSLGGHTEAFF

D gene: -
clone size: -
J gene: TRBJ1-1
V gene: TRBV28
CDR3 DNA: TGTGCCAGCATTATGGGCCTGAACACTGAAGCTTTCTTT
CDR3 protein: CASIMGLNTEAFF

D gene: -
clone size: -
J gene: TRBJ1-2
V gene: TRBV5-1
CDR3 DNA: TGCGCCAGCAGCCCAGAGGGGGTAGGCTACACCTTC
CDR3 protein: CASSPEGVGYTF

D gene: -
clone size: -
J gene: TRBJ2-2
V gene: TRBV10-1
CDR3 DNA: TGCGCCAGCAGTGAGGGGAGTAACCCGGGGAAGCTGTTTTTT
CDR3 protein: CASSEGSNPGKLFF

D gene: -
clone size: -
J gene: TRBJ2-4
V gene: TRBV2
CDR3 DNA: TGTGCCAGCAGTGAAGGGGGGGTGGCCAAAAACATTCAGTACTTC
CDR3 protein: CASSEGGVAKNIQYF

D gene: -
clone size: -
J gene: TRBJ2-7
V gene: TRBV27
CDR3 DNA: TGTGCCAGCAGTTTCTCGAGTAGTGTCGAGCAGTACTTC
CDR3 protein: CASSFSSSVEQYF

D gene: TRBD1
clone size: -
J gene: TRBJ2-1
V gene: TRBV11-1
CDR3 DNA: TGTGCCAGCAGCCCGCGAGGGGGCAGGGACTACAATGAGCAGTTCTTC
CDR3 protein: CASSPRGGRDYNEQFF

D gene: -
clone size: -
J gene: TRBJ2-5
V gene: TRBV5-1
CDR3 DNA: TGCGCCAGCAGCTTGGCTACCCTGCAAGAGACCCAGTACTTC
CDR3 protein: CASSLATLQETQYF

D gene: TRBD2
clone size: -
J gene: TRBJ2-1
V gene: TRBV2
CDR3 DNA: TGTGCCAGCATGGGCCGGCGCGGGGGGGACAATGAGCAGTTCTTC
CDR3 protein: CASMGRRGGDNEQFF

D gene: TRBD1
clone size: -
J gene: TRBJ1-6
V gene: TRBV11-2
CDR3 DNA: TGTGCCAGCAGCTTTTACGTGACAGGGGCCGGATCACCCCTCCACTTT
CDR3 protein: CASSFYVTGAGSPLHF

D gene: -
clone size: -
J gene: TRBJ2-7
V gene: TRBV20-1
CDR3 DNA: TGCAGTGGACGGGGAACCTACGAGCAGTACTTC
CDR3 protein: CSGRGTYEQYF

D gene: TRBD1
clone size: -
J gene: TRBJ2-1
V gene: TRBV27
CDR3 DNA: TGTGCCAGCAACCCGCCCGGGACAGGGGCCTACAATGAGCAGTTCTTC
CDR3 protein: CASNPPGTGAYNEQFF

D gene: -
clone size: -
J gene: TRBJ1-1
V gene: TRBV27
CDR3 DNA: TGTGCCAGCAGTTTAATGGGGGACACTGAAGCTTTCTTT
CDR3 protein: CASSLMGDTEAFF

D gene: -
clone size: -
J gene: TRBJ1-3
V gene: TRBV7-6
CDR3 DNA: TGTGCCAGCAGCAACCGGGGGTCTGGAAACACCATATATTTT
CDR3 protein: CASSNRGSGNTIYF

D gene: -
clone size: -
J gene: TRBJ1-6
V gene: TRBV2
CDR3 DNA: TGTGCCAGCAGCCAGGGGAGGAATAATTCACCCCTCCACTTT
CDR3 protein: CASSQGRNNSPLHF

D gene: -
clone size: -
J gene: TRBJ1-2
V gene: TRBV5-1
CDR3 DNA: TGCGCCAGCAGCTTTTCCTTGGACAGTGTCTATGGCTACACCTTC
CDR3 protein: CASSFSLDSVYGYTF

D gene: TRBD2
clone size: -
J gene: TRBJ2-1
V gene: TRBV18
CDR3 DNA: TGTGCCAGCTCAGTACTAGCGGGGGGGCTCAACAATGAGCAGTTCTTC
CDR3 protein: CASSVLAGGLNNEQFF

D gene: -
clone size: -
J gene: TRBJ1-4
V gene: TRBV5-6
CDR3 DNA: TGTGCCAGCAGTTCTACAGGGAGGGAAAAACTGTTTTTT
CDR3 protein: CASSSTGREKLFF

D gene: TRBD2
clone size: -
J gene: TRBJ2-5
V gene: TRBV2
CDR3 DNA: TGTGCCAGCAAGTTGGGGGGGATTGAGGAGACCCAGTACTTC
CDR3 protein: CASKLGGIEETQYF

D gene: -
clone size: once
J gene: TRBJ1-3
V gene: TRBV7-9
CDR3 DNA: TGTGCCAGCAGCTTATTTTCCTCTGGAAACACCATATATTTT
CDR3 protein: CASSLFSSGNTIYF

D gene: TRBD1
clone size: -
J gene: TRBJ1-2
V gene: TRBV23-1
CDR3 DNA: TGCGCCGCTGGACCTAGGAGCGGGACAGGGCCTAACTATGGCTACACCTTC
CDR3 protein: CAAGPRSGTGPNYGYTF

D gene: -
clone size: -
J gene: TRBJ2-7
V gene: TRBV4-1
CDR3 DNA: TGCGCCAGCAGCCCTGGTAGCTACGAGCAGTACTTC
CDR3 protein: CASSPGSYEQYF

D gene: -
clone size: -
J gene: TRBJ2-6
V gene: TRBV27
CDR3 DNA: TGTGCCAGCAGTTTACAGGCCGTAACTGGGGCCAACGTCCTGACTTTC
CDR3 protein: CASSLQAVTGANVLTF

D gene: -
clone size: -
J gene: TRBJ2-2
V gene: TRBV18
CDR3 DNA: TGTGCCAGCTCACCTCAGAGTCCCGGGGAGCTGTTTTTT
CDR3 protein: CASSPQSPGELFF

D gene: TRBD1
clone size: -
J gene: TRBJ1-5
V gene: TRBV30
CDR3 DNA: TGTGCCTGGGCAACAGGGGGGGATCAGCCCCAGCATTTT
CDR3 protein: CAWATGGDQPQHF

D gene: TRBD2
clone size: -
J gene: TRBJ2-2
V gene: TRBV5-1
CDR3 DNA: TGCGCCAGCAGCTTTAGCGGGGTAGTCACCGGGGAGCTGTTTTTT
CDR3 protein: CASSFSGVVTGELFF

D gene: -
clone size: -
J gene: TRBJ1-1
V gene: TRBV4-1
CDR3 DNA: TGCGCCAGCAGCCAACTCTTTACACTTAACACTGAAGCTTTCTTT
CDR3 protein: CASSQLFTLNTEAFF

D gene: -
clone size: -
J gene: TRBJ2-1
V gene: TRBV2
CDR3 DNA: TGTGCCAGCGTGTACTACAATGAGCAGTTCTTC
CDR3 protein: CASVYYNEQFF

D gene: TRBD2
clone size: -
J gene: TRBJ2-7
V gene: TRBV5-1
CDR3 DNA: TGCGCCAGCAGCTTGTGGGGGACTAGCGGGGCCAGCTCCTACGAGCAGTACTTC
CDR3 protein: CASSLWGTSGASSYEQYF

D gene: -
clone size: -
J gene: TRBJ2-5
V gene: TRBV10-3
CDR3 DNA: TGTGCCATCGGGGCGACTGTAGAGACCCAGTACTTC
CDR3 protein: CAIGATVETQYF

D gene: -
clone size: -
J gene: TRBJ1-3
V gene: TRBV25-1
CDR3 DNA: TGTGCCAGCAGTGAATTACAGACTTCTGGAAACACCATATATTTT
CDR3 protein: CASSELQTSGNTIYF

D gene: TRBD1
clone size: -
J gene: TRBJ1-5
V gene: TRBV10-3
CDR3 DNA: TGTGCCATCAGTGAGCGGACAGGGGTCAATCAGCCCCAGCATTTT
CDR3 protein: CAISERTGVNQPQHF

D gene: -
clone size: -
J gene: TRBJ2-3
V gene: TRBV7-2
CDR3 DNA: TGTGCCAGCAGCCCCGACAGGTCCTTAACAGATACGCAGTATTTT
CDR3 protein: CASSPDRSLTDTQYF

D gene: -
clone size: -
J gene: TRBJ2-7
V gene: TRBV29-1
CDR3 DNA: TGCAGCGTCGGACACTACTACGAGCAGTACTTC
CDR3 protein: CSVGHYYEQYF

D gene: -
clone size: -
J gene: TRBJ2-3
V gene: TRBV5-1
CDR3 DNA: TGCGCCAGCAGCTCCGGGACCCTGGCAGATACGCAGTATTTT
CDR3 protein: CASSSGTLADTQYF

D gene: TRBD2
clone size: -
J gene: TRBJ2-1
V gene: TRBV19
CDR3 DNA: TGTGCCAGTAGCCCCGCCCCCCGCGGGGGAACCTACAATGAGCAGTTCTTC
CDR3 protein: CASSPAPRGGTYNEQFF

D gene: -
clone size: -
J gene: TRBJ1-1
V gene: TRBV3-1/TRBV3-2
CDR3 DNA: TGTGCCAGCAGCCAGGGGACTGAAGCTTTCTTT
CDR3 protein: CASSQGTEAFF